Listed here is a single TCR beta chain. Its antigen is not known. These data originate in a study of cytomegalovirus exposure and HLA in healthy donors. Study background: There were approximately 400 genotyped donors. Of these, about 81% fell in the genetic ancestry cluster associated with self-reported Caucasian donors.

The CDR3 length is 12 residues. Trimming removed 3 bases at V and 7 bases at J, with 9 bases between. Per germline, CDR1 MDHEN and CDR2 SYDVKM. Study-level results: Reportedly, a later analysis found an Asian-associated ancestry cluster had fewer N-insertions than the approximately 670-donor mean.

PCR was performed using 60 Vbeta and 13 Jbeta primers. Study processing details: Later, an analysis found around 80 million unique TCR beta chains, and 9.5 million to 11 million of these were shared. The method was immunoSEQ multiplex PCR; TCRdb's version includes in-frame clones alone and lacks a portion of them. V, J and clone size were drawn from that table, and D and trimming were deduced from the DNA. The table records 50,000 to 70,000 clones, approximately 80% of them present only once. The sequenced material came from PBMCs. The chain combines TRBV28 with TRBJ2-5; D possibly corresponds to TRBD1 (5 bases). The receptor comes from a human donor in good health. CDR3 loop: CASSLSQGTQYF. DNA of the CDR3: TGTGCCAGCAGTTTGTCCCAGGGGACCCAGTACTTC.